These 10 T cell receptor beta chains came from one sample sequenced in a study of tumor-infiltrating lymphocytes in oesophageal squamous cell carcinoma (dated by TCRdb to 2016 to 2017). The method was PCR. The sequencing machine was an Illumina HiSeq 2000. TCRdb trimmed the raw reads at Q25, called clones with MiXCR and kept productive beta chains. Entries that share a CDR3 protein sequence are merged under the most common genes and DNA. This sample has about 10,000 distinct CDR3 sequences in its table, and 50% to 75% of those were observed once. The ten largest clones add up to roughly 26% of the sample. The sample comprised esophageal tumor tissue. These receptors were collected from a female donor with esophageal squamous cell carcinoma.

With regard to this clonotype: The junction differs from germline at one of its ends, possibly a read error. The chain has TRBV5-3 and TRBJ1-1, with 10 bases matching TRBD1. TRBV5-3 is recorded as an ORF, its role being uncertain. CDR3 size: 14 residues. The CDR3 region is CASSFDRGLAGAFF. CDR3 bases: TGTGCCAGCAGCTTCGACAGGGGGCTTGCTGGAGCTTTCTTT.

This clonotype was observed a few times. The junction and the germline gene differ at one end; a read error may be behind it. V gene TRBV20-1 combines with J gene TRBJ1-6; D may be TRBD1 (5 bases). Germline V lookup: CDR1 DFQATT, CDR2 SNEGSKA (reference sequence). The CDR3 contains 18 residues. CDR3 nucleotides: TGCAGTGCTATCTACCGGGACCGCCTGAGCTCCTATAATTCACCCCTCCACTTC. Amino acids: CSAIYRDRLSSYNSPLHF.

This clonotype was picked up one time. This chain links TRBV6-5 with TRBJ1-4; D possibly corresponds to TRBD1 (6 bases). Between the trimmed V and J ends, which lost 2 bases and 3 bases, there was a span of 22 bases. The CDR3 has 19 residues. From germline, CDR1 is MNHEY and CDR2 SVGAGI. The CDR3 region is CASSYPTTPSTGPNEKLFF. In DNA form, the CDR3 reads TGTGCCAGCAGTTACCCGACGACCCCTTCGACAGGACCTAATGAAAAACTGTTTTTT.

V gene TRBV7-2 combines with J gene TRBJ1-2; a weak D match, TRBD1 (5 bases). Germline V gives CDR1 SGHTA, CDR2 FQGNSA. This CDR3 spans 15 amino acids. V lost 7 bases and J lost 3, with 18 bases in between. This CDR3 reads CASTTRAGVDYGYTF. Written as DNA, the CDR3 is TGTGCCAGCACTACAAGAGCGGGGGTCGACTATGGCTACACCTTC.

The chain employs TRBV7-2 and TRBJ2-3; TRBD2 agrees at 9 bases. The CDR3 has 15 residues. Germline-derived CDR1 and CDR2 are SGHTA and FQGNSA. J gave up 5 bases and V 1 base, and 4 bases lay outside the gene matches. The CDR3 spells CASSLVAGGGDTQYF. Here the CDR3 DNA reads TGTGCCAGCAGCTTAGTTGCGGGAGGGGGAGATACGCAGTATTTT.

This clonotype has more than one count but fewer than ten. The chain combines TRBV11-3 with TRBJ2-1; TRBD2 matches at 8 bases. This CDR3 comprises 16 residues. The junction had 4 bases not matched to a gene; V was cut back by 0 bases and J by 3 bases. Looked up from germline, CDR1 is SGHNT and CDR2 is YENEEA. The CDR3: CASSLDGTSGYNEQFF. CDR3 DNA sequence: TGTGCCAGCAGCTTAGATGGGACTAGTGGCTACAATGAGCAGTTCTTC.

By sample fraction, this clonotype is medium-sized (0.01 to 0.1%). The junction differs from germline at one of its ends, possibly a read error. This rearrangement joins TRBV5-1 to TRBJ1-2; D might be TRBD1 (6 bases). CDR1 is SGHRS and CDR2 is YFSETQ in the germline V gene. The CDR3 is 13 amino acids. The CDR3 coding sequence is TGTGCCAGCAGTCTGGACAGAACCTATGGCTACACCTTC. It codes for CASSLDRTYGYTF.

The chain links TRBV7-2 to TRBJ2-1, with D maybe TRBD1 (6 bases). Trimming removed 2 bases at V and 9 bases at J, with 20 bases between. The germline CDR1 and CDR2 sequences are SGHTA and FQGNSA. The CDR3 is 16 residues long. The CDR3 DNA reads TGTGCCAGCAGCTTATTTATGCCAGGGGTTAAGCGTGAGCAGTTCTTC. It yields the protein CASSLFMPGVKREQFF.

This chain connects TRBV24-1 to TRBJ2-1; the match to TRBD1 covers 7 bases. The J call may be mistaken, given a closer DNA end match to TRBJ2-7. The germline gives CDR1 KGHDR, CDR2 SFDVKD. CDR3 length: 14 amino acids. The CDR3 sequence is CATSAGQGAYEQYF. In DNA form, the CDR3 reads TGTGCCACCAGTGCGGGTCAGGGGGCCTACGAGCAGTACTTC.

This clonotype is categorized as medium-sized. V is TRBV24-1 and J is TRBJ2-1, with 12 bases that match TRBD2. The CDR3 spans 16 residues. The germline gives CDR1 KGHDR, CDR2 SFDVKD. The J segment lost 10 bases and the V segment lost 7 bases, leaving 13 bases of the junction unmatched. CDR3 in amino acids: CATRKTSGSPVGEQFF. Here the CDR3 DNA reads TGTGCCACCAGAAAGACTAGCGGGAGCCCGGTAGGCGAGCAGTTCTTC.